This T cell receptor (beta chain) was sequenced during a study of blood T cell repertoires in COVID-19. The CDR3 contains 16 residues. In germline, CDR1 is MNHEY, CDR2 SVGEGT. After removal of 5 bases from V and 3 bases from J, the junction contained 10 bases not matched to a gene. Assay used: immunoSEQ multiplex PCR; TCRdb lists only in-frame clones, some missing. This sample has tens of thousands of clones, with approximately 88% found just once. The chain links TRBV6-2 or TRBV6-3 to TRBJ2-7; 10 nucleotides align to TRBD1. The specimen sequenced was peripheral blood. The clonotype was recovered from a woman aged 70-85 years with acute or convalescent COVID-19. The CDR3 spells CASSKAGTGVNYEQYF. DNA of the CDR3: TGTGCCAGCAGTAAGGCCGGGACAGGGGTAAACTACGAGCAGTACTTC.